This T cell receptor beta chain was identified in a study of T cells in women clearing cervical HPV infection. For the study at large: Case blood was drawn when the lesion was first found; control blood after infection became undetectable. With HLA typing for only a few women, HLA confounding remains possible.

On this clone: The DNA ends 3 residues before the CDR3 does, and the rest of the CDR3 is filled in from the germline J gene.

Repertoires were generated with immunoSEQ multiplex PCR, while TCRdb's copy carries only in-frame clones and drops some. The sample's table shows around 48,000 clones. V shed 5 bases, J shed 6 bases, and the junction held 9 bases outside the gene matches. CDR3 length: 14 amino acids. Germline V gene data show CDR1 as LGHNT and CDR2 as FRNRAP. This TCR derives from a woman aged 18 to 69 with a cervical HPV16 infection that either progressed to CIN3+ or cleared (not recorded which). The chain combines TRBV12-5 with TRBJ1-1, with 7 bases matching TRBD1. Source material: blood buffy coat. The CDR3 reads CASGLGTVISEAFF. Partial CDR3 DNA: TGTGCTAGTGGTCTCGGGACAGTTATCTCTGAA. Drawing the rest from reference TRBV12-5 and TRBJ1-1, the complete variable domain is DARVTQTPRHKVTEMGQEVTMRCQPILGHNTVFWYRQTMMQGLELLAYFRNRAPLDDSGMPKDRFSAEMPDATLATLKIQPSEPRDSAVYFCASGLGTVISEAFFGQGTRLTVV.